A selection of T cell receptor beta chains follows, all from one sample in a study of blood T cell repertoires in COVID-19. The repertoire was sequenced with immunoSEQ multiplex PCR; TCRdb's copy has only in-frame clones and lacks some. This sample has 290,000 or so clones, with roughly 86% found just once. Sequencing was carried out using peripheral blood. Source of these receptors: a man between 70 and 80 years old with acute or convalescent COVID-19. Each CDR3 is given with its conserved first and last residue. A D gene is named only where the DNA matches it firmly. The size field is filled for only some rows; it gives once, few, many or a size class.

cdr3_aa,cdr3_nt,d_call,j_call,v_call,clone_size
CASSTNRLGYGYTF,TGTGCCAGCAGTACAAACAGATTGGGCTATGGCTACACCTTC,.,TRBJ1-2,TRBV6-5,.
CASSPRGTEAFF,TGCGCCAGCAGCCCACGCGGCACTGAAGCTTTCTTT,.,TRBJ1-1,TRBV5-1,.
CASSLTGANYGYTF,TGTGCCAGCAGTTTGACAGGGGCTAACTATGGCTACACCTTC,TRBD1,TRBJ1-2,TRBV28,once
CASSFTSGSREQYF,TGTGCCAGCAGCTTTACTAGCGGGAGTCGGGAGCAGTACTTC,TRBD2,TRBJ2-7,TRBV5-4,.
CASSADRSSGNTIYF,TGTGCCAGCAGCGCGGACAGGTCCTCTGGAAACACCATATATTTT,TRBD1,TRBJ1-3,TRBV9,.
CAWSTGLTGSGTQHF,TGTGCCTGGAGCACCGGTCTAACAGGGTCAGGGACCCAGCATTTT,.,TRBJ1-5,TRBV30,.
CASIRTSGRPPGELFF,TGTGCCAGTATCCGGACTAGCGGGAGGCCGCCCGGGGAGCTGTTTTTT,TRBD2,TRBJ2-2,TRBV19,.
CASSQQGSVDTQYF,TGTGCCAGCAGCCAACAGGGGTCGGTAGATACGCAGTATTTT,.,TRBJ2-3,TRBV3-1/TRBV3-2,.
CAWVLRTSGSTYEQFF,TGTGCCTGGGTTCTCAGGACTAGCGGGAGCACATATGAGCAGTTCTTC,TRBD2,TRBJ2-1,TRBV30,.
CASSLAQRGNTGELFF,TGTGCCAGCAGCTTGGCCCAGCGGGGGAACACCGGGGAGCTGTTTTTT,TRBD2,TRBJ2-2,TRBV5-4,.
CASTTTGQTLNQPQHF,TGTGCCAGTACCACCACGGGACAGACCCTCAATCAGCCCCAGCATTTT,TRBD1,TRBJ1-5,TRBV19,.
CASRLSTGENIQYF,TGCGCCAGCAGATTGAGTACAGGGGAAAACATTCAGTACTTC,TRBD1,TRBJ2-4,TRBV5-1,once
CASSEDAGREKLFF,TGTGCCAGCAGCGAAGACGCGGGGAGGGAAAAACTGTTTTTT,.,TRBJ1-4,TRBV11-2,.
CASSPTGTGHEKLFF,TGTGCCAGTAGTCCAACCGGGACAGGGCATGAAAAACTGTTTTTT,TRBD1,TRBJ1-4,TRBV19,.
CASFGGGLNNEQFF,TGTGCCAGCTTCGGCGGGGGGCTAAACAATGAGCAGTTCTTC,TRBD2,TRBJ2-1,TRBV28,.
CASSLITSGEETQYF,TGTGCCAGCAGCTTAATTACTAGCGGGGAGGAGACCCAGTACTTC,TRBD2,TRBJ2-5,TRBV7-9,.
CASSLDAGRQFF,TGTGCCAGCAGCTTGGATGCGGGACGGCAGTTCTTC,.,TRBJ2-1,TRBV11-3,.
CASSLGLRGYEQYF,TGTGCCAGCAGCTTAGGCCTCAGGGGCTACGAGCAGTACTTC,.,TRBJ2-7,TRBV7-2,.
CASSSPPEREFRADTQYF,TGTGCCAGCAGCTCCCCCCCCGAGCGGGAGTTCAGGGCAGATACGCAGTATTTT,TRBD2,TRBJ2-3,TRBV7-2,.
CASSFTSGRSNEQYF,TGTGCCAGTAGTTTTACTAGCGGGAGGTCCAACGAGCAGTACTTC,TRBD2,TRBJ2-7,TRBV19,.
CASSLRTGTFNQPQHF,TGTGCCAGCAGTCTCCGGACAGGGACTTTCAATCAGCCCCAGCATTTT,TRBD1,TRBJ1-5,TRBV28,.
CASSPTSGGDQETQYF,TGCGCCAGCAGCCCCACTAGCGGGGGGGACCAAGAGACCCAGTACTTC,TRBD2,TRBJ2-5,TRBV4-3,.
CASSQVPGQGYNEQFF,TGTGCCAGCAGCCAAGTCCCGGGACAGGGGTACAATGAGCAGTTCTTC,TRBD1,TRBJ2-1,TRBV14,.
CASSQDQLAGGEQYF,TGCGCCAGCAGCCAAGATCAGCTAGCGGGAGGCGAGCAGTACTTC,TRBD2,TRBJ2-7,TRBV4-3,once
CASSDQGGQETQYF,TGCGCCAGCTCCGACCAGGGGGGACAAGAGACCCAGTACTTC,.,TRBJ2-5,TRBV5-1,.